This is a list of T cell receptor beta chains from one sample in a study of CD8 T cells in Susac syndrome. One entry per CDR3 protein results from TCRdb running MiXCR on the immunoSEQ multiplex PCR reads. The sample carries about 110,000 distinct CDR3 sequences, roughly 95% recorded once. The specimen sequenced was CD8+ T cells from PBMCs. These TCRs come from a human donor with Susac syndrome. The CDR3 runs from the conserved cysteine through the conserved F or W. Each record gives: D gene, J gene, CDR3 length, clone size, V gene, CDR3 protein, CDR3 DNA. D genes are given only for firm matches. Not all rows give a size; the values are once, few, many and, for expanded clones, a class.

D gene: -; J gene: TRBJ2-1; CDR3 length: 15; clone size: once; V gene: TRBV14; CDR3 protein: CASSQYGGTYNEQFF; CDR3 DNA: TGTGCCAGCAGCCAATACGGGGGAACCTACAATGAGCAGTTCTTC
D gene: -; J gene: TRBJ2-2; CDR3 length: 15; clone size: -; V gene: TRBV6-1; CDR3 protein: CASSRRGKNTGELFF; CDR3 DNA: TGTGCCAGCAGCAGAAGGGGAAAGAACACCGGGGAGCTGTTTTTT
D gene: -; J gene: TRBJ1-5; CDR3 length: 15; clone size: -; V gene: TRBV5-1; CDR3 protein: CASSPPTRGNQPQHF; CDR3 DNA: TGCGCCAGCAGCCCTCCGACGAGGGGCAATCAGCCCCAGCATTTT
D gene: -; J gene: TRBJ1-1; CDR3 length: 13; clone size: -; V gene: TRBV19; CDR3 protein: CASSYGLNTEAFF; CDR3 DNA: TGTGCCAGTAGCTACGGTCTGAACACTGAAGCTTTCTTT
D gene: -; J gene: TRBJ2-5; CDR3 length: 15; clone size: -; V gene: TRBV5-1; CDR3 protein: CASSFNSQGQETQYF; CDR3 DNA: TGCGCCAGCAGCTTTAATTCACAGGGCCAAGAGACCCAGTACTTC
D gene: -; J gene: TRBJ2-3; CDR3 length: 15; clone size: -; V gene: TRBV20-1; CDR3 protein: CSARDLTASTDTQYF; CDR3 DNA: TGCAGTGCTAGAGATCTTACAGCTAGCACAGATACGCAGTATTTT
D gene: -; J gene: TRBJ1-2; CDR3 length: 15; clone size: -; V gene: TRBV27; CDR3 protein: CASSPSGGSNYGYTF; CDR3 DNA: TGTGCCAGCAGTCCCTCCGGGGGGTCCAACTATGGCTACACCTTC
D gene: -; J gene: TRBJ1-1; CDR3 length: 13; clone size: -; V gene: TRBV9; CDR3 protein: CASSAPEGTEAFF; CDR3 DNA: TGTGCCAGCAGCGCCCCGGAAGGCACTGAAGCTTTCTTT
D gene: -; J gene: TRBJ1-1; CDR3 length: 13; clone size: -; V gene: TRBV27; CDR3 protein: CASSGLGGTEAFF; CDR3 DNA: TGTGCCAGCAGCGGACTAGGAGGCACTGAAGCTTTCTTT
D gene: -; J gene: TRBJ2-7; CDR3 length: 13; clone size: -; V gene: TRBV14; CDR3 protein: CASSHRGSYEQYF; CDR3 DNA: TGTGCCAGCAGCCACAGGGGATCCTACGAGCAGTACTTC
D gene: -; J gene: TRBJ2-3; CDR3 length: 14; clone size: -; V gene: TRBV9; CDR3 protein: CASSVARTRDTQYF; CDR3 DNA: TGTGCCAGCAGCGTAGCTAGGACCCGGGATACGCAGTATTTT
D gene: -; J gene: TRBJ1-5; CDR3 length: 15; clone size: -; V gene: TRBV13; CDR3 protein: CASSLGLGTDQPQHF; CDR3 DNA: TGTGCCAGCAGCTTGGGGTTGGGAACAGATCAGCCCCAGCATTTT
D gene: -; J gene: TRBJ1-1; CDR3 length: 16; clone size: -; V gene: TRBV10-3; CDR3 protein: CAISEVVADKNTEAFF; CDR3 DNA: TGTGCCATCAGTGAGGTCGTTGCGGACAAGAACACTGAAGCTTTCTTT
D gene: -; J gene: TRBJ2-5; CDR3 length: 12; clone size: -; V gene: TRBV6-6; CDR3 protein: CASHRRDETQYF; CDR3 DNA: TGTGCCAGCCACCGCAGGGACGAGACCCAGTACTTC
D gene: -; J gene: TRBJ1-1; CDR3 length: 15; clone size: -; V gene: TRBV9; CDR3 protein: CASSPSTFMNTEAFF; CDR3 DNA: TGTGCCAGCAGCCCCTCGACATTCATGAACACTGAAGCTTTCTTT
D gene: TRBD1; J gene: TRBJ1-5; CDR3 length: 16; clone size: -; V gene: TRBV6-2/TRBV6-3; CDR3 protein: CASSFIPGQGDQPQHF; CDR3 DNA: TGTGCCAGCAGTTTTATCCCGGGACAGGGAGATCAGCCCCAGCATTTT
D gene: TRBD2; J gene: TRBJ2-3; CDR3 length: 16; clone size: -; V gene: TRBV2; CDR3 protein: CASGGGTLTSTDTQYF; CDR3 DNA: TGTGCCAGCGGGGGGGGGACGCTGACTAGCACAGATACGCAGTATTTT
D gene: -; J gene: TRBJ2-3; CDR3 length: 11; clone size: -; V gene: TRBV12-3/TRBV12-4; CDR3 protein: CASSLGVPQYF; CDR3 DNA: TGTGCCAGCAGTTTGGGGGTTCCGCAGTATTTT
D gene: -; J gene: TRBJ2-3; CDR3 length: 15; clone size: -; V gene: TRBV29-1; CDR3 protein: CSVEVPAGRTDTQYF; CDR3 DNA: TGCAGCGTTGAAGTTCCGGCGGGGAGGACAGATACGCAGTATTTT
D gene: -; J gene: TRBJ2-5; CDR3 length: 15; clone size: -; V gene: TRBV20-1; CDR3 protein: CSARRAPLSQETQYF; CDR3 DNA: TGCAGTGCTAGGAGGGCACCGCTCTCCCAAGAGACCCAGTACTTC
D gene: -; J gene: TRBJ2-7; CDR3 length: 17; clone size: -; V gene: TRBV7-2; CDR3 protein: CASSSSTGPHRGYEQYF; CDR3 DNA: TGTGCCAGCAGCTCCAGTACAGGGCCACATAGGGGGTACGAGCAGTACTTC
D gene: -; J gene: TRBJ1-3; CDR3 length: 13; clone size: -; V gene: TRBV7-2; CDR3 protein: CASSYNRDNTIYF; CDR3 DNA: TGTGCCAGCAGCTACAACAGGGACAACACCATATATTTT
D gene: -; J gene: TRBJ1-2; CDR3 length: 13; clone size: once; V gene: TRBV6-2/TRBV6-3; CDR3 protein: CASRLPGDYGYTF; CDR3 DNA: TGTGCCAGCAGACTCCCCGGGGACTATGGCTACACCTTC
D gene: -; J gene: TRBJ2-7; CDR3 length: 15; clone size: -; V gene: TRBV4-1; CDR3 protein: CASSQELFRGDEQYF; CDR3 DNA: TGCGCCAGCAGCCAAGAGTTGTTCAGGGGGGACGAGCAGTACTTC
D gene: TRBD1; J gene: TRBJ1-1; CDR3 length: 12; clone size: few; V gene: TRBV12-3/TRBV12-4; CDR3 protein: CASGQGNTEAFF; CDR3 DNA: TGTGCCAGTGGACAGGGAAACACTGAAGCTTTCTTT
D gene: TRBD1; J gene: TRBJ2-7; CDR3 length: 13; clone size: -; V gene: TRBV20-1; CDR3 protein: CSARTGGKYEQYF; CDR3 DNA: TGCAGTGCTAGGACAGGGGGCAAGTACGAGCAGTACTTC
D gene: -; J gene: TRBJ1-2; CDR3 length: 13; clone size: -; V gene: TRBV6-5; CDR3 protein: CASSYSRGYGYTF; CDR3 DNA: TGTGCCAGCAGTTACTCGCGGGGGTATGGCTACACCTTC
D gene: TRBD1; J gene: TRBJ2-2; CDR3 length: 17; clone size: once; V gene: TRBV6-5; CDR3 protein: CASSYFTGTGHTGELFF; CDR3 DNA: TGTGCCAGCAGTTATTTCACCGGGACAGGACACACCGGGGAGCTGTTTTTT
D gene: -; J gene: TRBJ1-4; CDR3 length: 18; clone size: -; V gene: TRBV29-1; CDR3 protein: CSAIRGGSEAGPNEKLFF; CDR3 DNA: TGCAGTGCCATCCGGGGGGGAAGCGAGGCTGGCCCTAATGAAAAACTGTTTTTT
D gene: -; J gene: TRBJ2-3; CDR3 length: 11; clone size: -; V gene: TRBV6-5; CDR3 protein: CASIEADTQYF; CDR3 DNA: TGTGCCAGCATTGAGGCAGATACGCAGTATTTT
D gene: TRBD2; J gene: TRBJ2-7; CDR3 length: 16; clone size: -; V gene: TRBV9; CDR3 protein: CASSPHLTGGLHEQYF; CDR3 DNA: TGTGCCAGCAGCCCCCACTTGACGGGGGGGCTCCACGAGCAGTACTTC
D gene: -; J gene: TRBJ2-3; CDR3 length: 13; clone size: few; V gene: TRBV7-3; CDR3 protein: CASSQEGTDTQYF; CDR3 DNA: TGTGCCAGCAGCCAAGAGGGCACAGATACGCAGTATTTT
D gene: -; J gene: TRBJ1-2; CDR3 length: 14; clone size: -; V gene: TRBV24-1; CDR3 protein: CATSDSGTTEGYTF; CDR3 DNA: TGTGCCACCAGTGATTCCGGGACAACAGAGGGCTACACCTTC
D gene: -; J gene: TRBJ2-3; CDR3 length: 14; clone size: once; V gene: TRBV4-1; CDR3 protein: CASSSIGVPDTQYF; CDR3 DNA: TGCGCCAGCAGCTCAATCGGGGTCCCAGATACGCAGTATTTT
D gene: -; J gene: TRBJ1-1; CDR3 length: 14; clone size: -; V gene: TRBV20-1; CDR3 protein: CSATGTGLDTEAFF; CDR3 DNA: TGCAGTGCTACCGGAACAGGGTTGGACACTGAAGCTTTCTTT
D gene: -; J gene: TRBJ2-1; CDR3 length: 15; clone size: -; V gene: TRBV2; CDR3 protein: CASSEERAPYNEQFF; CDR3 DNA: TGTGCCAGCAGTGAAGAGCGGGCCCCCTACAATGAGCAGTTCTTC
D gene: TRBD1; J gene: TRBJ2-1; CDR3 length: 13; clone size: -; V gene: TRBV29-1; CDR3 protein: CSGRQGEYNEQFF; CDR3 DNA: TGCAGCGGCCGACAGGGGGAATACAATGAGCAGTTCTTC
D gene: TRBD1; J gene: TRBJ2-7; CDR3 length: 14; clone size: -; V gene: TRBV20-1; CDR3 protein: CSARGKTGLYEQYF; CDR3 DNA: TGCAGTGCTAGAGGAAAGACAGGGTTGTACGAGCAGTACTTC
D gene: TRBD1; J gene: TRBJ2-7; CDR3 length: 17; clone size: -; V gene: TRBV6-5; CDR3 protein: CASSYPRSGTGLYEQYF; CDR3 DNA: TGTGCCAGCAGTTACCCGCGATCCGGGACAGGTTTATACGAGCAGTACTTC
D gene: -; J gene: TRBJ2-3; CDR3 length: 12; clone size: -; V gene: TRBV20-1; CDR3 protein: CSAGEGGNTQYF; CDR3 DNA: TGCAGTGCGGGAGAGGGGGGGAATACGCAGTATTTT
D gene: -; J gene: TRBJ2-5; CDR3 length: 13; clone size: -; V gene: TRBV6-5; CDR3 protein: CASSTGWQETQYF; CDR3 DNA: TGTGCCAGCAGCACAGGGTGGCAAGAGACCCAGTACTTC
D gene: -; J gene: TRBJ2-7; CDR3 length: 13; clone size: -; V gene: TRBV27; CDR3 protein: CASSRDTSYEQYF; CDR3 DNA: TGTGCCAGCAGCCGGGACACCTCCTACGAGCAGTACTTC
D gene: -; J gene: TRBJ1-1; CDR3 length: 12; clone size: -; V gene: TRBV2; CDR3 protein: CATNEVGTEAFF; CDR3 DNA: TGTGCCACCAATGAGGTTGGGACTGAAGCTTTCTTT
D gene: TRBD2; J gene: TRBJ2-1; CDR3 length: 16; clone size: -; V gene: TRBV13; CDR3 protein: CASSPGTSGGYNEQFF; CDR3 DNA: TGTGCCAGCAGCCCCGGGACTAGCGGGGGATACAATGAGCAGTTCTTC
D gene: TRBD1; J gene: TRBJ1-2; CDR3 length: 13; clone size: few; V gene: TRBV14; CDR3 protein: CASSSGTAYGYTF; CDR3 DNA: TGTGCCAGCAGCTCCGGGACAGCGTATGGCTACACCTTC
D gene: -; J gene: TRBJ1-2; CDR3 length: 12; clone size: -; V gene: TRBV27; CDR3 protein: CASRTSRDGYTF; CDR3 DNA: TGTGCCAGCAGGACCTCGAGAGATGGCTACACCTTC
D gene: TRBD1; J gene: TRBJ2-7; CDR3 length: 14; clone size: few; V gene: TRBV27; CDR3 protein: CASSFGTGSYEQYF; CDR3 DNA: TGTGCCAGCAGTTTTGGGACAGGCTCCTACGAGCAGTACTTC
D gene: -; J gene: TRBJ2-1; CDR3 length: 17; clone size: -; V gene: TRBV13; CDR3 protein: CASSLGQVGGPDNEQFF; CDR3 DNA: TGTGCCAGCAGCTTAGGCCAGGTGGGGGGGCCCGACAATGAGCAGTTCTTC
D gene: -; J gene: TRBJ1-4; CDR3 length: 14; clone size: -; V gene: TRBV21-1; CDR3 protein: CASSTDREDEKLFF; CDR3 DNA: TGTGCCAGCAGCACCGACAGGGAGGATGAAAAACTGTTTTTT
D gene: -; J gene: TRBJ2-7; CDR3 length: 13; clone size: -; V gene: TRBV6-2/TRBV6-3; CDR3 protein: CASSYAQIYEQYF; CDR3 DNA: TGTGCCAGCAGTTACGCACAGATCTACGAGCAGTACTTC